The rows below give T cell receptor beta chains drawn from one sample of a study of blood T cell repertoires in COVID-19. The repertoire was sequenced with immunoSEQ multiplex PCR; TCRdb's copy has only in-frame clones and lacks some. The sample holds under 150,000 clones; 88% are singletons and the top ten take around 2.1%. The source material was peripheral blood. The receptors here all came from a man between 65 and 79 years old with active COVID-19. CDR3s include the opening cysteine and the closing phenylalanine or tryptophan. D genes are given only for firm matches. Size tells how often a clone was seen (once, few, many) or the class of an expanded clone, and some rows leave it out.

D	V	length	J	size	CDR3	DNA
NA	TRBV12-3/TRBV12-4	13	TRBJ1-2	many	CASSLDARGGYTF	TGTGCCAGCAGTTTAGACGCACGAGGGGGCTACACCTTC
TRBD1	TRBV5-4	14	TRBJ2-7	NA	CASSYGQGAYEQYF	TGTGCCAGCAGCTACGGACAGGGGGCGTACGAGCAGTACTTC
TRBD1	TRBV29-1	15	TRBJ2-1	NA	CSVEVWDSKYNEQFF	TGCAGCGTTGAAGTCTGGGACAGCAAGTACAATGAGCAGTTCTTC
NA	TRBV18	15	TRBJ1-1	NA	CASSPVSLASTEAFF	TGTGCCAGCTCACCGGTTTCGCTGGCCAGCACTGAAGCTTTCTTT
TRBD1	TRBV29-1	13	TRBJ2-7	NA	CSVKLGTAYEQYF	TGCAGCGTCAAACTCGGGACAGCCTACGAGCAGTACTTC
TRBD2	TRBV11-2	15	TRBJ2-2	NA	CASSFGAGGGGELFF	TGTGCCAGCAGCTTCGGAGCGGGAGGAGGTGGGGAGCTGTTTTTT
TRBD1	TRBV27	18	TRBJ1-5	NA	CASSFRGGRQGHLGPQHF	TGTGCCAGCAGTTTCCGAGGGGGGCGACAGGGGCACCTTGGGCCCCAGCATTTT
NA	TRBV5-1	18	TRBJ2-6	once	CASSPFESSSSGANVLTF	TGCGCCAGCAGCCCCTTTGAGTCCTCGAGCTCTGGGGCCAACGTCCTGACTTTC
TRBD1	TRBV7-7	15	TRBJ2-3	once	CASSLGTASTDTQYF	TGTGCTAGCAGCCTCGGGACAGCTAGCACAGATACGCAGTATTTT
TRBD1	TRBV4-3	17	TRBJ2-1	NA	CASSQGTGTASYNEQFF	TGCGCCAGCAGCCAGGGGACCGGGACAGCCTCCTACAATGAGCAGTTCTTC
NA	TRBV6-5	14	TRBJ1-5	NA	CASKRDKSNQPQHF	TGTGCCAGCAAACGCGACAAGAGCAATCAGCCCCAGCATTTT
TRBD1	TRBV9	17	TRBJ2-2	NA	CASSETGQGRWTGELFF	TGTGCCAGCAGCGAAACCGGACAGGGGAGGTGGACCGGGGAGCTGTTTTTT
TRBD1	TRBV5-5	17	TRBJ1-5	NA	CASSWSPGQYSNQPQHF	TGTGCCAGCAGCTGGAGCCCGGGACAGTATAGCAATCAGCCCCAGCATTTT
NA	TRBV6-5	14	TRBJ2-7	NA	CASSRGDSSYEQYF	TGTGCCAGCAGCCGCGGGGACAGCTCCTACGAGCAGTACTTC
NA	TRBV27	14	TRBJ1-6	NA	CASRTDRRNSPLHF	TGTGCCAGCAGGACGGACAGAAGGAATTCACCCCTCCACTTT
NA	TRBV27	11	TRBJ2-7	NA	CASSRGWEQYF	TGTGCCAGCAGCCGGGGGTGGGAGCAGTACTTC
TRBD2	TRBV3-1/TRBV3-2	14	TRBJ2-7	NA	CASSLGTSAYEQYF	TGTGCCAGCAGCCTCGGGACTAGCGCCTACGAGCAGTACTTC
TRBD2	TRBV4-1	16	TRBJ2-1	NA	CASSPWTSGEYNEQFF	TGCGCCAGCAGCCCTTGGACTAGCGGGGAATACAATGAGCAGTTCTTC
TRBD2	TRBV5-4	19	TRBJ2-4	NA	CASSFLSGSGGGARNIQYF	TGTGCCAGCAGCTTCCTTAGCGGGAGTGGCGGTGGGGCCAGAAACATTCAGTACTTC
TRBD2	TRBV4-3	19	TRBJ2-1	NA	CASSPFTPGLAGVSDEQFF	TGCGCCAGCAGCCCGTTCACCCCGGGCTTAGCGGGAGTGTCTGATGAGCAGTTCTTC
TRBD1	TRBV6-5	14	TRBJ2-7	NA	CASSPRGGRNEQYF	TGTGCCAGCAGCCCCCGAGGGGGCCGAAACGAGCAGTACTTC
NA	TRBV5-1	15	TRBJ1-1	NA	CASSLASGKNTEAFF	TGCGCCAGCAGCTTGGCCTCAGGGAAGAACACTGAAGCTTTCTTT
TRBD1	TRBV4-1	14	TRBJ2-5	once	CASCLGQGSETQYF	TGCGCCAGCTGCCTCGGACAGGGCTCAGAGACCCAGTACTTC
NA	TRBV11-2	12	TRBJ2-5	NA	CASSLDIETQYF	TGTGCCAGCAGCTTAGACATAGAGACCCAGTACTTC
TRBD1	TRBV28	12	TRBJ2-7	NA	CAISGQGYEQYF	TGTGCCATCTCGGGACAGGGGTACGAGCAGTACTTC
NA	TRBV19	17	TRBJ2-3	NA	CASSEMPGLTSSDTQYF	TGTGCCAGTAGTGAGATGCCGGGACTCACTTCGTCAGATACGCAGTATTTT
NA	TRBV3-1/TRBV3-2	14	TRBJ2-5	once	CASSLTDGQETQYF	TGTGCCAGCAGCCTGACGGACGGACAGGAGACCCAGTACTTC
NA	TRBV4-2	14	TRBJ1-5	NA	CASSQDWGDQPQHF	TGTGCCAGCAGCCAAGATTGGGGGGACCAGCCCCAGCATTTT
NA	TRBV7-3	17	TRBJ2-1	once	CASSPSGAPGRYNEQFF	TGTGCCAGCAGCCCCAGTGGGGCCCCTGGCAGGTACAATGAGCAGTTCTTC
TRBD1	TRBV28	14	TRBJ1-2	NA	CASSLAGGNYGYTF	TGTGCCAGCAGTTTAGCAGGGGGGAACTATGGCTACACCTTC
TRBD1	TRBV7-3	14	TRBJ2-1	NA	CASSLEQGEGEQFF	TGTGCCAGCAGCTTAGAACAGGGGGAAGGTGAGCAGTTCTTC
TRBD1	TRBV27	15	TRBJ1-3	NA	CASSPQGAGGNTIYF	TGTGCCAGCAGCCCCCAGGGGGCGGGCGGAAACACCATATATTTT
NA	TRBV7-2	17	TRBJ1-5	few	CASSLGVGRQSNQPQHF	TGTGCCAGCAGCTTAGGGGTCGGGAGACAGTCCAATCAGCCCCAGCATTTT